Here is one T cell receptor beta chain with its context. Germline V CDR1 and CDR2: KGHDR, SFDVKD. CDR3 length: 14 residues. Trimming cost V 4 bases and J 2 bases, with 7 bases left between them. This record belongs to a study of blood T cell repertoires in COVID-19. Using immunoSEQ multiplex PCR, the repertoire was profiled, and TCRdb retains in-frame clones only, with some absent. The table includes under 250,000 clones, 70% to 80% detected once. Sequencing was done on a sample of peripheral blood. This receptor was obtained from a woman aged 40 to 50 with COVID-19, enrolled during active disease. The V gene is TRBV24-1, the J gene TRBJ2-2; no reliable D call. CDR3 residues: CATSDSSNTGELFF. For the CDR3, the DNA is TGTGCCACCAGTGACTCCAGTAACACCGGGGAGCTGTTTTTT.